This TCR beta chain was obtained from a study of CD8 T cells in ankylosing spondylitis. TCRdb independently ran MiXCR on the 5' RACE reads; one entry per CDR3 protein. The data show roughly 230,000 distinct CDR3 sequences, with 15% to 20% seen just once and over 25% held by the top ten. With regard to this clonotype: No antigen is known for it.

Points from the study as a whole: Peripheral blood samples showed relatively rare disease-linked clones, and these clones were CD8+. Apparently characteristic of ankylosing spondylitis blood was a TCR beta motif (roughly 8 highly homologous variants).

This CDR3 comprises 13 residues. V was pared by 1 base and J by 8 bases, with 8 bases between. Germline V lookup: CDR1 MGHRA, CDR2 YSYEKL. The chain couples TRBV4-1 to TRBJ1-4; D is undetermined. The source material was blood, either unsorted or a sorted T cell fraction (not recorded which). The source is a male donor with ankylosing spondylitis or in good health (not recorded which). CDR3 residues: CASSQAYGEKLFF. The CDR3 DNA sequence: TGCGCCAGCAGCCAAGCGTACGGGGAAAAACTGTTTTTT.